This T cell receptor (beta chain) was observed in a study of blood T cell repertoires in COVID-19. The CDR3 is 13 residues long. Germline V gives CDR1 SGDLS, CDR2 YYNGEE. V was pared by 1 base and J by 2 bases, with 6 bases between. TCRdb's table, derived via immunoSEQ multiplex PCR, lists solely in-frame clones and lacks some. This table has tens of thousands of clones, 90% appearing once. This TCR derives from a human donor in a cohort sampled during active COVID-19. Sequencing was performed on peripheral blood. The chain couples TRBV9 to TRBJ1-2; no reliable D call. CDR3 nucleotide sequence: TGTGCCAGCAGCGTATTTCAGAACTATGGCTACACCTTC. Translated, it gives CASSVFQNYGYTF.